The 24 T cell receptor beta chains listed next were all sequenced from one sample in a study of T cell responses to AZD1222 COVID-19 vaccine. Profiling relied on immunoSEQ multiplex PCR, and the TCRdb table lists in-frame clones only, not all of them. This sample yields about 72,000 clones, of which roughly 91% are seen a single time; nearly 25% belongs to the top ten. The input for sequencing was peripheral blood, taken on day 0 of AZD1222 vaccination. These receptor sequences come from an adult in good health.

In DNA, the CDR3 is TGTGCCTGGGATCAAAAGGGGAACACCATATATTTT. It encodes CAWDQKGNTIYF. The chain is built from TRBV30 and TRBJ1-3; a weak D match, TRBD1 (5 bases). Germline assignment: CDR1 GTSNPN and CDR2 SVGIG (reference sequence). The CDR3 spans 12 residues. Trimming took 5 bases from V and 7 from J, leaving 12 bases between them.

The chain uses TRBV7-2 and TRBJ1-6; 7 positions agree with TRBD1. CDR1 and CDR2 (germline): SGHTA, FQGNSA. The CDR3 contains 14 residues. Germline trimming cut 3 bases from V and 10 bases from J; bases unmatched to any gene: 6. CDR3 in amino acids: CASSFQGVGSPLHF. The CDR3 DNA follows: TGTGCCAGCAGCTTCCAGGGGGTAGGGTCACCCCTCCACTTT.

CDR3 amino acids: CASSTDRTTEAFF. Here the CDR3 DNA reads TGTGCCAGCTCAACAGATAGGACCACTGAAGCTTTCTTT. V is TRBV18 and J is TRBJ1-1; D call uncertain. This CDR3 has 13 amino acids. The germline CDR1 and CDR2 sequences are KGHSH and LQKENI. V lost 5 bases to trimming and J lost 4 bases, with 11 bases between them. The full variable domain, in which reference TRBV18 and TRBJ1-1 provide the parts outside the CDR3, is NAGVMQNPRHLVRRRGQEARLRCSPMKGHSHVYWYRQLPEEGLKFMVYLQKENIIDESGMPKERFSAEFPKEGPSILRIQQVVRGDSAAYFCASSTDRTTEAFFGQGTRLTVV.

The gene calls are TRBV29-1 and TRBJ2-7; TRBD2 agrees at 8 bases. Trimming cost V 5 bases and J 0 bases; bases outside gene matches: 21. The CDR3 runs to 19 residues. Germline V gene data show CDR1 as SQVTM and CDR2 as ANQGSEA. The CDR3 here is CSVLLRGFPGGQGSYEQYF. The DNA of the CDR3 is TGCAGCGTTTTACTGCGGGGATTTCCGGGGGGGCAGGGCTCCTACGAGCAGTACTTC.

V gene TRBV10-3 combines with J gene TRBJ1-2; a weak D match, TRBD1 (6 bases). Germline V gene data show CDR1 as ENHRY and CDR2 as SYGVKD. The length of the CDR3 is 15 residues. V gave up 6 bases and J gave up 9 bases, with 23 bases separating them. The CDR3 region is CAIREDRGLALRYTF. In DNA form, the CDR3 reads TGTGCCATCAGGGAGGACAGAGGTTTAGCCTTACGCTACACCTTC.

The chain joins TRBV19 to TRBJ2-3; 10 bases match TRBD2. Trimming cost V 3 bases and J 1 base; bases outside gene matches: 4. Germline CDR1 reads LNHDA; CDR2 reads SQIVND (reference sequence). This CDR3 is built from 16 residues. CDR3 region: CASSINSGGGTDTQYF. The CDR3 DNA is TGTGCCAGTAGTATTAACAGCGGGGGGGGCACAGATACGCAGTATTTT.

The rearrangement links TRBV10-1 to TRBJ2-3, with D hard to call. The ends were cut back, 6 bases at V and 1 base at J, with 14 bases in the middle. The CDR3 runs 15 residues. Germline V lookup: CDR1 WNHNN, CDR2 SYGVQD (reference sequence). DNA for the CDR3: TGCGCCAGCAGGATCGGCATTGTGGGCACAGATACGCAGTATTTT. Its translation is CASRIGIVGTDTQYF.

The rearrangement uses TRBV12-3 or TRBV12-4 and TRBJ2-5; D unclear. Trimming left V 5 bases short and J 5 bases short, with 12 bases between. The CDR3 extends over 13 amino acids. Here the CDR3 reads CASSPPAVETQYF. CDR3 bases: TGTGCCAGCAGTCCCCCCGCGGTGGAGACCCAGTACTTC.

The CDR3: CAITRGDNSPLHF. The CDR3, as DNA: TGTGCCATCACTAGGGGCGATAATTCACCCCTCCACTTT. The chain couples TRBV10-3 to TRBJ1-6; D perhaps matches TRBD1 (5 bases). Germline lookup yields CDR1 ENHRY and CDR2 SYGVKD. The CDR3 totals 13 residues. Trimming pared 7 bases from V and 5 bases from J, leaving 9 bases between.

This chain joins TRBV7-3 and TRBJ2-1, with a tentative D call TRBD2 (5 bases). V was clipped by 4 bases and J by 6 bases, with 16 bases between them. Germline lookup yields CDR1 SGHTA and CDR2 FQGTGA. This CDR3 has 15 amino acids. CDR3 DNA sequence: TGTGCCAGCAGCTCCCCCCCAGCGGAAGTCAATGAGCAGTTCTTC. Translated, it gives CASSSPPAEVNEQFF.

V is TRBV2 and J is TRBJ2-3; 8 bases map to TRBD2. There are 15 residues in the CDR3. The ends lost 6 bases at V and 3 bases at J; junction bases unmatched: 8. Germline V gene sequence: CDR1 SNHLY, CDR2 FYNNEI. CDR3 residues: CASRDRGGRTDTQYF. DNA for the CDR3: TGTGCCAGCAGGGATCGGGGGGGCCGAACAGATACGCAGTATTTT.

Regarding this clone: Additional DNA sequences in this sample encode the identical CDR3. The chain carries TRBV19 and TRBJ1-4; D remains ambiguous. Between the trimmed V and J ends, which lost 5 bases and 1 base, there was a span of 5 bases. Germline V CDR1 and CDR2: LNHDA, SQIVND (reference sequence). The CDR3 sequence is 13 residues long. The CDR3 region has the DNA TGTGCCAGTAGTCAGGAAACTAATGAAAAACTGTTTTTT. Translation: CASSQETNEKLFF. The full variable domain, with the rest looked up from reference TRBV19 and TRBJ1-4, is DGGITQSPKYLFRKEGQNVTLSCEQNLNHDAMYWYRQDPGQGLRLIYYSQIVNDFQKGDIAEGYSVSREKKESFPLTVTSAQKNPTAFYLCASSQETNEKLFFGSGTQLSVL.

The rearrangement joins TRBV4-2 to TRBJ2-6; TRBD1 agrees at 7 bases. V dropped 4 bases and J dropped 0; count of bases not matched to a gene: 9. This CDR3 has 18 amino acids. CDR1 LGHNA and CDR2 YNFKEQ come from the germline V gene. The CDR3 loop is CASSRTGQESSGANVLTF. CDR3 nucleotide sequence: TGTGCCAGCAGCCGGACTGGACAGGAGAGCTCTGGGGCCAACGTCCTGACTTTC.

This clone showed up just a few times. This chain connects TRBV10-3 to TRBJ1-2; D uncertain. Trimming stripped 0 bases from V and 5 bases from J, with 16 bases between. The CDR3 totals 16 residues. Per the germline V gene, CDR1 is ENHRY and CDR2 is SYGVKD. CDR3 nucleotide sequence: TGTGCCATCAGTGAGTCTCGGGCGGCTCAATCTTATGGCTACACCTTC. Translated: CAISESRAAQSYGYTF.

The chain employs TRBV6-5 and TRBJ2-1, with 13 bases fitting TRBD2. The CDR3 has 14 amino acids. Germline CDR1 MNHEY, CDR2 SVGAGI. The J segment lost 8 bases and the V segment lost 6 bases, leaving 4 bases of the junction unmatched. As DNA, the CDR3 is TGTGCCAGCAGACTAGCGGGGGGGAGGGATGAGCAGTTCTTC. Translated, it gives CASRLAGGRDEQFF.

The V call is TRBV20-1, the J call TRBJ1-1; D is ambiguous. This CDR3 spans 10 amino acids. Looked up from germline, CDR1 is DFQATT and CDR2 is SNEGSKA (reference sequence). V gave up 7 bases and J gave up 6 bases, with 9 bases separating them. As DNA, the CDR3 is TGCAGTGTGGGGAAAGCTGAAGCTTTCTTT. Its protein product is CSVGKAEAFF.

The chain couples TRBV5-1 to TRBJ2-5, with a tentative D call TRBD2 (5 bases). V lost 7 bases, J lost 2 bases, and 12 bases lay in between. The CDR3 loop spans 13 amino acids. Per the germline V gene, CDR1 is SGHRS and CDR2 is YFSETQ. The CDR3 region is CASSEGSQETQYF. The CDR3 region has the DNA TGCGCCAGCTCCGAGGGAAGTCAAGAGACCCAGTACTTC.

The V call is TRBV7-3, the J call TRBJ2-2; 8 nucleotides align to TRBD2. The CDR3 is 15 residues long. The germline CDR1 and CDR2 sequences are SGHTA and FQGTGA. V trimming: 3 bases; J trimming: 2 bases; junction bases outside the gene matches: 2. CDR3 bases: TGTGCCAGCAGCTTGAGCGGGGGTAACACCGGGGAGCTGTTTTTT. It codes for CASSLSGGNTGELFF. The whole variable domain, remainder taken from reference TRBV7-3 and TRBJ2-2, is GAGVSQTPSNKVTEKGKYVELRCDPISGHTALYWYRQSLGQGPEFLIYFQGTGAADDSGLPNDRFFAVRPEGSVSTLKIQRTERGDSAVYLCASSLSGGNTGELFFGEGSRLTVL.

The rearrangement uses TRBV6-4 and TRBJ1-6; 9 bases fit TRBD1. The germline CDR1 and CDR2 sequences are MRHNA and SNTAGT. This CDR3 spans 13 amino acids. V was clipped by 8 bases and J by 8 bases; unmatched bases: 4. The CDR3 protein is CASSGTGYSPLHF. The CDR3, as DNA: TGTGCCAGCTCAGGGACAGGGTATTCACCCCTCCACTTT.

The chain joins TRBV15 to TRBJ2-2; 12 nucleotides line up with TRBD2. The CDR3 is made up of 17 amino acids. The trim removed 3 bases at V and 4 bases at J, leaving 6 bases unmatched. Germline CDR1 is LNHNV and CDR2 is YYDKDF (reference sequence). CDR3 residues: CATSRRLAGAVTGELFF. The CDR3 DNA reads as TGTGCCACCAGCAGGAGACTAGCGGGGGCAGTCACCGGGGAGCTGTTTTTT. Based on the CDR3 plus reference TRBV15 and TRBJ2-2, the full variable domain is DAMVIQNPRYQVTQFGKPVTLSCSQTLNHNVMYWYQQKSSQAPKLLFHYYDKDFNNEADTPDNFQSRRPNTSFCFLDIRSPGLGDTAMYLCATSRRLAGAVTGELFFGEGSRLTVL.

The chain joins TRBV10-3 to TRBJ1-2; TRBD1 matches 9 bases. V lost 4 bases and J lost 3; bases outside the gene matches: 6. The CDR3 runs to 15 residues. CDR1 is ENHRY, CDR2 SYGVKD, per germline. The CDR3 DNA reads as TGTGCCATCAGTGTGGGACAGGGCGTAGACTATGGCTACACCTTC. Protein product: CAISVGQGVDYGYTF.

The rearrangement joins TRBV3-1 (or the pseudogene TRBV3-2) to TRBJ1-2; 8 bases agree with TRBD1. J was trimmed by 4 bases and V by 3 bases; bases with no gene match: 7. The germline gives CDR1 LGHDT, CDR2 YNNKEL (reference sequence). The CDR3 consists of 15 residues. The CDR3 bases are TGTGCCAGCAGCCAGGCCGACAGGGGACGCTATGGCTACACCTTC. The encoded protein is CASSQADRGRYGYTF.

V is TRBV11-2 and J is TRBJ2-3; 10 nucleotides agree with TRBD2. J lost 3 bases, V lost 1 base, and 7 bases had no gene match. CDR3 length: 17 amino acids. CDR1 and CDR2 (germline): SGHAT, FQNNGV. The CDR3 sequence: CASSLASSGGPTDTQYF. The CDR3 coding sequence is TGTGCCAGCAGCTTAGCCAGTAGCGGGGGGCCGACAGATACGCAGTATTTT.

Points on this clone: Sequence at one end of the junction differs from germline and may be a read error. Other DNA sequences from this sample encode an identical CDR3 as well. The chain employs TRBV6-5 and TRBJ2-7, with a possible D match to TRBD1 (6 bases). Germline CDR1 is MNHEY and CDR2 is SVGAGI. CDR3 length: 14 residues. This chain's CDR3 is CASSYSTGNYEQYF. CDR3 in DNA: TGCGCCAGCAGTTACTCGACAGGAAACTACGAGCAGTACTTC.